Detailed here is one T cell receptor (beta chain). This sample stems from a study of blood T cell repertoires in COVID-19. V lost 4 bases and J lost 3; bases outside the gene matches: 10. CDR3 length: 16 residues. Germline assignment: CDR1 SGDLS and CDR2 YYNGEE. Clones were read by immunoSEQ multiplex PCR, and TCRdb kept only the in-frame ones, dropping some. The sample has 250,000 or so clones; about 90% are singletons. The chain combines TRBV9 with TRBJ1-1; 9 nucleotides line up with TRBD1. Source material: peripheral blood. The clonotype was recovered from a woman aged 55-70 years with COVID-19, enrolled during active disease. The CDR3 DNA is TGTGCCAGCAGCCTCCGGGACAGGGCGTGGGACACTGAAGCTTTCTTT. It specifies CASSLRDRAWDTEAFF.